A selection of T cell receptor beta chains follows, all from one sample in a study of blood T cells in healthy people across ages. TCRdb recomputed calls from the 5' RACE reads with MiXCR, one row per CDR3 protein. This sample has roughly 790,000 distinct CDR3 sequences, with roughly 45% found just once. The sample taken for sequencing was blood. These receptors originate from a woman aged 55-70 years in good health. CDR3s include the opening cysteine and the closing phenylalanine or tryptophan. D genes are given only for firm matches. Clone size is shown for a subset of rows, as once, few, many or a class of expanded clone.

size,J,D,V,CDR3,DNA
once,TRBJ1-6,.,TRBV12-3/TRBV12-4,CASSSRGGDSPLHF,TGTGCCAGCAGTTCCAGGGGCGGCGATTCACCCCTCCACTTT
.,TRBJ1-1,TRBD1,TRBV5-1,CASSSVTMTGMNTEAFF,TGCGCCAGCAGCTCGGTAACTATGACAGGGATGAACACTGAAGCTTTCTTT
.,TRBJ2-7,.,TRBV7-9,CASSSHDMTDEQYF,TGTGCCAGCAGCTCCCACGACATGACCGACGAGCAGTACTTC
.,TRBJ2-7,.,TRBV29-1,CSVGPAVSYEQYF,TGCAGCGTTGGACCAGCGGTCTCCTACGAGCAGTACTTC
.,TRBJ2-1,TRBD2,TRBV27,CASLRSGRDNEQFF,TGTGCCAGTCTCAGGAGCGGGAGGGACAATGAGCAGTTCTTC
once,TRBJ1-1,TRBD1,TRBV7-9,CAGSLTGVAFF,TGTGCCGGCAGCTTAACAGGGGTAGCTTTCTTT
many,TRBJ2-1,.,TRBV29-1,CSWGGLSSYNEQFF,TGCAGCTGGGGGGGCCTCAGCTCCTACAATGAGCAGTTCTTC
few,TRBJ2-4,.,TRBV5-1,CASSLGPAKNIQYF,TGCGCCAGCAGCTTGGGGCCAGCCAAAAACATTCAGTACTTC
.,TRBJ2-7,.,TRBV5-1,CASSWHSNSGTDWNEQYF,TGCGCCAGCAGCTGGCATTCTAATTCAGGGACCGACTGGAACGAGCAGTACTTC
.,TRBJ1-1,TRBD1,TRBV5-1,CASSLFQGANDEAFF,TGCGCCAGCAGCTTGTTTCAGGGGGCAAACGATGAAGCTTTCTTT
once,TRBJ2-7,.,TRBV30,CAWSQASYEQYF,TGTGCCTGGAGTCAGGCCTCCTACGAGCAGTACTTC
few,TRBJ2-1,.,TRBV7-2,CASSLEGTYNEQFF,TGTGCCAGCAGCTTAGAGGGAACCTACAATGAGCAGTTCTTC
.,TRBJ2-3,TRBD1,TRBV6-5,CASSYRDREDTQYF,TGTGCCAGCAGTTACAGGGACAGGGAGGATACGCAGTATTTT
many,TRBJ2-7,TRBD1,TRBV20-1,CSAARTGGQYEQYF,TGCAGTGCTGCCCGGACAGGGGGCCAATACGAGCAGTACTTC
.,TRBJ1-2,TRBD1,TRBV28,CASSFPTGGFAGYTF,TGTGCCAGCAGTTTCCCTACAGGGGGCTTTGCTGGCTACACCTTC
few,TRBJ2-5,TRBD2,TRBV7-9,CASSVLAGETQYF,TGTGCCAGCAGCGTCCTAGCGGGAGAGACCCAGTACTTC
few,TRBJ2-2,.,TRBV2,CASRRDRLNTGELFF,TGTGCCAGCAGACGCGACAGGTTGAACACCGGGGAGCTGTTTTTT
few,TRBJ2-5,.,TRBV5-1,CASSLVPGYEETQYF,TGCGCCAGCAGCTTGGTTCCCGGCTACGAAGAGACCCAGTACTTC